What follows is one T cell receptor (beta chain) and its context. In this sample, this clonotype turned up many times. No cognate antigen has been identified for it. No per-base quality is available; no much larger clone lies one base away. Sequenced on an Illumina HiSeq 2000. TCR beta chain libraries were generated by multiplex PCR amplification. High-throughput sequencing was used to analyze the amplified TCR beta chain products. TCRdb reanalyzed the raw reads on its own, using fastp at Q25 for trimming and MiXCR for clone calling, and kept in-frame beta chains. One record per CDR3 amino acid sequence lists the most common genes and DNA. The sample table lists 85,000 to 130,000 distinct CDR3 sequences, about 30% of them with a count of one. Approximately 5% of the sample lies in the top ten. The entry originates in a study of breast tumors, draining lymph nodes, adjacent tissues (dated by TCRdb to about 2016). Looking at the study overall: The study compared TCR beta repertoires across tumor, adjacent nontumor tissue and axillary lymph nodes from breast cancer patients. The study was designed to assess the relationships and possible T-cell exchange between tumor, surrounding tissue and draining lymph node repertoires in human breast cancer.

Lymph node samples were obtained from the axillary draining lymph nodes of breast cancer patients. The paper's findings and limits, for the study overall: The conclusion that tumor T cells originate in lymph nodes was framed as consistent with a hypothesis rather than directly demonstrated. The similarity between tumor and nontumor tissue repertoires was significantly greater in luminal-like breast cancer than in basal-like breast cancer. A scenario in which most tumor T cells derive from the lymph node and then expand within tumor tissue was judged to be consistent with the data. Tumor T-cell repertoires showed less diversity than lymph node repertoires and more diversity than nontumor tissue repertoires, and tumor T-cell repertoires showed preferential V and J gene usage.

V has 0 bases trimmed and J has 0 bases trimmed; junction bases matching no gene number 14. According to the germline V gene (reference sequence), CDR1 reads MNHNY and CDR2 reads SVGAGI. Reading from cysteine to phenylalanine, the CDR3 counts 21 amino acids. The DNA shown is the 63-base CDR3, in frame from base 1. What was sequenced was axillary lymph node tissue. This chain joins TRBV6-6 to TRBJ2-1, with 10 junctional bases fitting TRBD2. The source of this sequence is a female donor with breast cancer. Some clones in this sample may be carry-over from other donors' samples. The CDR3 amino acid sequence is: CASSYSIWETSGSSSYNEQFF. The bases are TGTGCCAGCAGTTACTCGATTTGGGAGACTAGCGGGTCTAGCTCCTACAATGAGCAGTTCTTC.